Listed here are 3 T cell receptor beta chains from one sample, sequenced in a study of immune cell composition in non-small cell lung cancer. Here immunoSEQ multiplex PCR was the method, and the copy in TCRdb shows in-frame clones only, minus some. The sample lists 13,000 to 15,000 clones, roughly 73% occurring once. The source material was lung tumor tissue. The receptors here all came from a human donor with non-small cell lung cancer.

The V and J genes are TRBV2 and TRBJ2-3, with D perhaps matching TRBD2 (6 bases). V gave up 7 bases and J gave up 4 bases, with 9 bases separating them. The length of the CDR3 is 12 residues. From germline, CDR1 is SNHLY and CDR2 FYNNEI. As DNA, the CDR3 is TGTGCCAGCACGGGGGTGGCAGATACGCAGTATTTT. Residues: CASTGVADTQYF.

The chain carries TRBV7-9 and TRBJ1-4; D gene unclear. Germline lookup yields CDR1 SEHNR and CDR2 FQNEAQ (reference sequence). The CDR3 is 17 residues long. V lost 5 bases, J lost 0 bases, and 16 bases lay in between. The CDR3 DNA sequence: TGTGCCAGCAGCGACGGGATTATAACGACAACTAATGAAAAACTGTTTTTT. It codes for CASSDGIITTTNEKLFF.

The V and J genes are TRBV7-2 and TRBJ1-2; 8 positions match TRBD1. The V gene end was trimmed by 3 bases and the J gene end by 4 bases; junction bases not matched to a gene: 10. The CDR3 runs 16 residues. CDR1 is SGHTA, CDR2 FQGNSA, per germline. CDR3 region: CASSFQGQGLAYGYTF. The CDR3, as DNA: TGTGCCAGCAGCTTCCAAGGACAGGGTTTGGCCTATGGCTACACCTTC.